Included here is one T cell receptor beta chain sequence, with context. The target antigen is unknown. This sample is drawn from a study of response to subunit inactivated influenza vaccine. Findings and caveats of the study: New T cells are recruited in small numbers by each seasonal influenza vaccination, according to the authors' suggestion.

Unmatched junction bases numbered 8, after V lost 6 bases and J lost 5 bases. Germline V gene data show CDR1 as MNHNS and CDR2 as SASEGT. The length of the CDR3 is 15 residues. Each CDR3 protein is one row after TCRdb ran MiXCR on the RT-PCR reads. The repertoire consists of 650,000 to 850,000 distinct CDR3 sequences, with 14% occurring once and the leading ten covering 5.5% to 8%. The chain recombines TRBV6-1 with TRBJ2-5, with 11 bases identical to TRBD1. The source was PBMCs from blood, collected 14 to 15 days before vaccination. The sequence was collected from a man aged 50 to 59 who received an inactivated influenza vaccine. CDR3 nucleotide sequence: TGTGCCAGCAGAAAGGGACAGGGGGGGTCGGAGACCCAGTACTTC. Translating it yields CASRKGQGGSETQYF.